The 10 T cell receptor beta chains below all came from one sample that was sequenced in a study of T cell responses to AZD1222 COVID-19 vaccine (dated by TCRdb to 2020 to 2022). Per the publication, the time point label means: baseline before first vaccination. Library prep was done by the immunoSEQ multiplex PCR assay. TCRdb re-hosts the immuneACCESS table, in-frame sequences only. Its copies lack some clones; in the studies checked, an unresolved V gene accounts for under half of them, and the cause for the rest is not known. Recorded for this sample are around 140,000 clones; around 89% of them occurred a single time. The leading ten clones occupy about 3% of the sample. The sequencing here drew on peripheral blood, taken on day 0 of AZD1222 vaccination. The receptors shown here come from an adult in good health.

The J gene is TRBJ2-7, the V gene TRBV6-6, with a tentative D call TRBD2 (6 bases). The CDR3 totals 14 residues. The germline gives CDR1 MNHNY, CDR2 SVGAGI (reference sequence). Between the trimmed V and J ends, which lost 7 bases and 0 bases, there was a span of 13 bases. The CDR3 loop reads CASTPPGDSYEQYF. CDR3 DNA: TGTGCCAGCACCCCCCCGGGGGACTCCTACGAGCAGTACTTC.

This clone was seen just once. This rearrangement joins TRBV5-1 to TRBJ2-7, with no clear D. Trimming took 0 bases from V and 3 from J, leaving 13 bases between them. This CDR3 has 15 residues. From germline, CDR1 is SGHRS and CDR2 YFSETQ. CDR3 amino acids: CASSLVRAVIYEQYF. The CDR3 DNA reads TGCGCCAGCAGCTTGGTTAGGGCGGTTATCTACGAGCAGTACTTC. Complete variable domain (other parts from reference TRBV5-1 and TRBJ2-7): KAGVTQTPRYLIKTRGQQVTLSCSPISGHRSVSWYQQTPGQGLQFLFEYFSETQRNKGNFPGRFSGRQFSNSRSEMNVSTLELGDSALYLCASSLVRAVIYEQYFGPGTRLTVT.

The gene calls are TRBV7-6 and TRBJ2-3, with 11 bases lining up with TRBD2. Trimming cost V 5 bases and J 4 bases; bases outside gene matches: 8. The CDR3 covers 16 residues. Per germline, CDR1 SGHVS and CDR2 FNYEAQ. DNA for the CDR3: TGTGCCAGCAGCAGTGGTGCTAGCGGGAGGTCAGATACGCAGTATTTT. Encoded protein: CASSSGASGRSDTQYF.

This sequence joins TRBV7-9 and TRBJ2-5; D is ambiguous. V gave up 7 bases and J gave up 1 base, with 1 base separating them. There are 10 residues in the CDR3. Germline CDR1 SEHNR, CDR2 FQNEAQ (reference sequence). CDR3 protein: CASTQETQYF. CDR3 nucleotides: TGTGCCAGCACCCAAGAGACCCAGTACTTC.

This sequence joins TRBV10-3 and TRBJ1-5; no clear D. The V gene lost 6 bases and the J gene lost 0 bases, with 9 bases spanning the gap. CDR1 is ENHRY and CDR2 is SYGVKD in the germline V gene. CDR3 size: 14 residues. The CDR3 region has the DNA TGTGCCATCAGCGCGAGAAATAGCAATCAGCCCCAGCATTTT. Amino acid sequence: CAISARNSNQPQHF.

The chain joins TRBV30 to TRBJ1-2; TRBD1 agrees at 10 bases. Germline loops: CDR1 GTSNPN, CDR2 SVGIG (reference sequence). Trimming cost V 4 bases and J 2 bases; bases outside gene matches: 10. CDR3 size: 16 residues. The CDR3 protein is CAWTRGTGVTNYGYTF. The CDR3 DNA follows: TGTGCCTGGACGCGGGGGACAGGGGTTACCAACTATGGCTACACCTTC.

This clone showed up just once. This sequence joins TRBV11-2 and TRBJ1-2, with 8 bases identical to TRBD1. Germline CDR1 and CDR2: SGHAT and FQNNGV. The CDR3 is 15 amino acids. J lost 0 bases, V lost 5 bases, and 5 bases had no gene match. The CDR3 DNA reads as TGTGCCAGCAGCCCCAGGACAGGGACTAACTATGGCTACACCTTC. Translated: CASSPRTGTNYGYTF.

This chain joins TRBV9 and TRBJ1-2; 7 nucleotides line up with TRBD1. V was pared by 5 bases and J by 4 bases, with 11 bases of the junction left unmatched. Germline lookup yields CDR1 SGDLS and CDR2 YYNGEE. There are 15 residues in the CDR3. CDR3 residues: CASSAPTGKSYGYTF. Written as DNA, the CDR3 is TGTGCCAGCAGTGCACCGACAGGGAAATCCTATGGCTACACCTTC.

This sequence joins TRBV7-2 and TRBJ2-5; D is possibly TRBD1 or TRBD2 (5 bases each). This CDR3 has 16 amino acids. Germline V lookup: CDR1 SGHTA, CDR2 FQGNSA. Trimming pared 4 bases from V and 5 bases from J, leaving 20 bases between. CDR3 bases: TGTGCCAGCAGCTCATCGCAGGGTTATGGGGAGGAGACCCAGTACTTC. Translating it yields CASSSSQGYGEETQYF.

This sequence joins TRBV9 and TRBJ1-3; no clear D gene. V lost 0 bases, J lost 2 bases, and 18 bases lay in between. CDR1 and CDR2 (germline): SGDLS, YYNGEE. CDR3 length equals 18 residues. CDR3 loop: CASSVESEQSRPGNTIYF. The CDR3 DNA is TGTGCCAGCAGCGTAGAGTCTGAGCAGTCTCGACCTGGAAACACCATATATTTT.